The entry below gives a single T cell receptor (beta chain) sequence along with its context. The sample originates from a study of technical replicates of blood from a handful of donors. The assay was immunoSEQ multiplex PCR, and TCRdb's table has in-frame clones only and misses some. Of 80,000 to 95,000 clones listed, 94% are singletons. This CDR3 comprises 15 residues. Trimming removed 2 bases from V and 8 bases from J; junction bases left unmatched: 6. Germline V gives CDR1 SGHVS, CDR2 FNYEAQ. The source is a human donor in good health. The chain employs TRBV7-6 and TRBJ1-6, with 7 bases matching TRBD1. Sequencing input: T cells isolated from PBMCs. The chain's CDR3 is CASSLITGDDSPLHF. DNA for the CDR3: TGTGCCAGCAGCTTAATCACAGGGGATGATTCACCCCTCCACTTT.